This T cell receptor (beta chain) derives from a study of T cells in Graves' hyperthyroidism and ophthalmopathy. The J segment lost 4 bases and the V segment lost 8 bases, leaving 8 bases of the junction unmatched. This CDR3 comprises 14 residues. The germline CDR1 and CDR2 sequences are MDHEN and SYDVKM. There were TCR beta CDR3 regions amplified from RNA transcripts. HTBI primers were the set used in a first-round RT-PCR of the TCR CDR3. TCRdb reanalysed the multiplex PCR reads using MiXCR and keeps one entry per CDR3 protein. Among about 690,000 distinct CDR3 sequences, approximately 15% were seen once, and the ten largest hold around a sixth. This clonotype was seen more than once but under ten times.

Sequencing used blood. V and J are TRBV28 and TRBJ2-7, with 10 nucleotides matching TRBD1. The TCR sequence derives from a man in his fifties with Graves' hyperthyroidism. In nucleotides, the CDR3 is TGTGCCAGCTGCCGACAGGGGGCGATTTACGAGCAGTACTTC. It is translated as CASCRQGAIYEQYF.